Each of the 11 T cell receptor beta chains below was sequenced from the same sample in a study of blood T cell repertoires in COVID-19. The protocol was immunoSEQ multiplex PCR, while the TCRdb copy is restricted to in-frame clones and leaves out a portion. The sample yields tens of thousands of clones, 70% to 90% seen once. The sequencing input was peripheral blood. The receptors originated from a human donor in a cohort sampled during active COVID-19.

The V and J genes are TRBV30 and TRBJ2-6; possible D gene TRBD1, 5 bases. This CDR3 contains 17 residues. Germline values: CDR1 GTSNPN, CDR2 SVGIG (reference sequence). V gave up 3 bases and J gave up 0 bases, with 15 bases separating them. CDR3: CAWRSRAGTSGANVLTF. The CDR3 coding sequence is TGTGCCTGGAGGTCCAGGGCAGGTACCTCTGGGGCCAACGTCCTGACTTTC. The full variable domain, in which reference TRBV30 and TRBJ2-6 provide the parts outside the CDR3, is SQTIHQWPATLVQPVGSPLSLECTVEGTSNPNLYWYRQAAGRGLQLLFYSVGIGQISSEVPQNLSASRPQDRQFILSSKKLLLSDSGFYLCAWRSRAGTSGANVLTFGAGSRLTVL.

The V call is TRBV5-4, the J call TRBJ1-2, with a possible D match to TRBD1 (6 bases). This CDR3 is built from 13 residues. Germline CDR1 is SGHNT and CDR2 is YYREEE (reference sequence). Trimming removed 5 bases from V and 7 bases from J, with 15 bases in between. CDR3 in amino acids: CASSFPGVGGYTF. Here the CDR3 DNA reads TGTGCCAGCAGTTTTCCAGGGGTGGGTGGCTACACCTTC.

Turning to this clone: Its ends do not fully match the called genes, so a read error is possible. V usage is TRBV4-2 and J usage is TRBJ1-1, with 7 bases that match TRBD1. This CDR3 spans 15 amino acids. In germline, CDR1 is LGHNA, CDR2 YNFKEQ. Here the CDR3 reads CASSQNRGKNTEAFF. CDR3 in DNA: TGTGCCAGCAGCCAAAACAGGGGCAAGAACACCGAAGCTTTCTTT.

The rearrangement uses TRBV11-2 and TRBJ2-7; tentative D call: TRBD2 (5 bases). Germline V lookup: CDR1 SGHAT, CDR2 FQNNGV. The CDR3 sequence is 15 residues long. V shed 0 bases and J shed 7 bases, with 16 bases lying between them. The CDR3 spells CASSLDHGAGGEQYF. In DNA, the CDR3 is TGTGCCAGCAGCTTAGATCACGGTGCAGGAGGAGAGCAGTACTTC. Full variable domain (missing parts from reference TRBV11-2 and TRBJ2-7): EAGVAQSPRYKIIEKRQSVAFWCNPISGHATLYWYQQILGQGPKLLIQFQNNGVVDDSQLPKDRFSAERLKGVDSTLKIQPAKLEDSAVYLCASSLDHGAGGEQYFGPGTRLTVT.

The CDR3 DNA reads as TGTGCCAGCAGCAAGGGACAGGATAAAGAGTACTTC. The encoded protein is CASSKGQDKEYF. The rearrangement joins TRBV3-1 (or the pseudogene TRBV3-2) to TRBJ2-7, with TRBD1 matching over 8 bases. Unmatched junction bases numbered 8, after V lost 5 bases and J lost 11 bases. There are 12 residues in the CDR3. Germline CDR1 is LGHDT and CDR2 is YNNKEL (reference sequence).

The chain joins TRBV15 to TRBJ1-1; 8 nucleotides agree with TRBD1. J gave up 5 bases and V 5 bases, and 10 bases lay outside the gene matches. This CDR3 spans 15 amino acids. The germline V gene encodes CDR1 LNHNV and CDR2 YYDKDF (reference sequence). The CDR3 loop is CATSGTGGWSTEAFF. In DNA, the CDR3 is TGTGCCACCAGCGGTACAGGGGGATGGAGTACTGAAGCTTTCTTT. The whole variable domain, filled in from reference TRBV15 and TRBJ1-1, reads DAMVIQNPRYQVTQFGKPVTLSCSQTLNHNVMYWYQQKSSQAPKLLFHYYDKDFNNEADTPDNFQSRRPNTSFCFLDIRSPGLGDTAMYLCATSGTGGWSTEAFFGQGTRLTVV.

The rearrangement joins TRBV5-1 to TRBJ2-7, with TRBD1 matching 7 bases. This CDR3 region has 14 residues. The germline V gene has CDR1 SGHRS and CDR2 YFSETQ. Losses at the gene ends were 0 bases for V and 6 bases for J; bases not matched to a gene: 6. CDR3 nucleotide sequence: TGCGCCAGCAGCTTGGAAGTTGACAGGGCCGAGCAGTACTTC. Translation gives CASSLEVDRAEQYF.

The V and J genes are TRBV27 and TRBJ2-6; 8 bases fit TRBD1. Germline-derived CDR1 and CDR2 are MNHEY and SMNVEV (reference sequence). The CDR3 is made up of 18 amino acids. With V trimmed by 3 bases and J by 2 bases, 9 bases remained unmatched. The CDR3 spells CASSFLHRGLAGANVLTF. CDR3 bases: TGTGCCAGCAGTTTTTTGCACAGGGGGTTGGCTGGGGCCAACGTCCTGACTTTC. Full variable domain (remainder filled in from reference TRBV27 and TRBJ2-6): EAQVTQNPRYLITVTGKKLTVTCSQNMNHEYMSWYRQDPGLGLRQIYYSMNVEVTDKGDVPEGYKVSRKEKRNFPLILESPSPNQTSLYFCASSFLHRGLAGANVLTFGAGSRLTVL.

V is TRBV7-2 and J is TRBJ2-7; 9 bases match TRBD2. The trim removed 1 base at V and 6 bases at J, leaving 7 bases unmatched. CDR3 length equals 15 residues. Germline V lookup: CDR1 SGHTA, CDR2 FQGNSA. The CDR3 spells CASSLGRGGRSEQYF. DNA for the CDR3: TGTGCCAGCAGCTTAGGGCGGGGGGGCCGAAGCGAGCAGTACTTC.

CDR3: CASRHRQTMNTEAFF. The CDR3 region has the DNA TGTGCCAGCAGACATCGACAGACGATGAACACTGAAGCTTTCTTT. The V call is TRBV28, the J call TRBJ1-1; TRBD1 might be the D (5 bases). Germline V gene lookup returns CDR1 MDHEN and CDR2 SYDVKM. V lost 6 bases and J 0 bases, leaving 14 bases between the germline ends. The CDR3 runs to 15 residues.

This clone was detected only once. This chain uses TRBV2 with TRBJ1-5, with D hard to call. CDR3 size: 14 residues. CDR1 SNHLY and CDR2 FYNNEI come from the germline V gene. Trimming stripped 5 bases from V and 6 bases from J, with 14 bases between. This CDR3 is CASSPVMGGQPQHF. DNA of the CDR3: TGTGCCAGCAGTCCAGTTATGGGAGGTCAGCCCCAGCATTTT.